This TCR beta chain is from a study of cytomegalovirus exposure and HLA in healthy donors. For the study at large: Among about 179 million T cells, an earlier analysis found 117 million unique TCR beta sequences. Overall study results and limits: A later analysis appeared to link common viral pathogens to several of the most significant clusters.

Details on this clone: Its antigen is unknown.

PCR was performed using 60 Vbeta and 13 Jbeta primers. TCRdb's table, derived via immunoSEQ multiplex PCR, lists solely in-frame clones and lacks some. Its table lists 60,000 to 100,000 clones. The V gene's germline CDR1 is SGDLS and CDR2 YYNGEE. V was trimmed by 2 bases and J by 3 bases, leaving 15 bases between them. This CDR3 is 15 amino acids long. The sequenced material came from PBMCs. The chain combines TRBV9 with TRBJ2-7, with D possibly matching TRBD2 (6 bases). The receptor was isolated from a man under 40 in good health and CMV-seronegative. DNA of the CDR3: TGTGCCAGCAGCGTTGGGACTCCGTTGATCTACGAGCAGTACTTC. This translates into CASSVGTPLIYEQYF. Full variable domain (remainder filled in from reference TRBV9 and TRBJ2-7): DSGVTQTPKHLITATGQRVTLRCSPRSGDLSVYWYQQSLDQGLQFLIQYYNGEERAKGNILERFSAQQFPDLHSELNLSSLELGDSALYFCASSVGTPLIYEQYFGPGTRLTVT.